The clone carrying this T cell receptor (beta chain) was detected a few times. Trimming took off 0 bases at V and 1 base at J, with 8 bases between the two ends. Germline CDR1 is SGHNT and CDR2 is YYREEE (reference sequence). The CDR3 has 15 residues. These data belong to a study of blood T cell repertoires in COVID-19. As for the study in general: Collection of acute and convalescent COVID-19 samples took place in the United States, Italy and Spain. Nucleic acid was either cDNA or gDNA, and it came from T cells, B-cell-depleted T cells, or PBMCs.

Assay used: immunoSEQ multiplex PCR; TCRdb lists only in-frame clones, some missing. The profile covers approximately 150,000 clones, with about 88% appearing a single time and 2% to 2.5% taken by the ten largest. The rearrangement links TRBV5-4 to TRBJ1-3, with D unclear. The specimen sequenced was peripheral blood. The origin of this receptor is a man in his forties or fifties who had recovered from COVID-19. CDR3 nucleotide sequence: TGTGCCAGCAGCTTGGGACTGGTGTCTGGAAACACCATATATTTT. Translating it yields CASSLGLVSGNTIYF. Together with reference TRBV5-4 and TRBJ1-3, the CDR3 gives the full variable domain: ETGVTQSPTHLIKTRGQQVTLRCSSQSGHNTVSWYQQALGQGPQFIFQYYREEENGRGNFPPRFSGLQFPNYSSELNVNALELDDSALYLCASSLGLVSGNTIYFGEGSWLTVV.